This T cell receptor (beta chain) derives from a study of blood T cells in healthy people across ages. Study-level points and caveats: Not knowing donor CMV status may have confounded expanded clonotype changes.

The second PCR ran about 6 to 11 cycles with a sample-barcoded 5' primer and J-beta primers. Carrying 12 random nucleotides, a template-switch adaptor labeled each individual cDNA molecule. Each single sample gave us at least 3 million CDR3-containing paired-end reads. TCRdb redid the calling of the 5' RACE reads with MiXCR, one entry per CDR3 protein. The sample shows hundreds of thousands of distinct CDR3 sequences, around 21% of them seen only once. V lost 1 base and J lost 0, with 13 bases in between. The length of the CDR3 is 16 residues. Germline loops: CDR1 MNHEY, CDR2 SMNVEV (reference sequence). Of note for this clonotype: Its specificity is unknown.

This TCR derives from a man between 65 and 85 years old in good health. The sequencing input was blood. The chain recombines TRBV27 with TRBJ2-7, with D maybe TRBD1 (5 bases). This CDR3 reads CASSLFTRASSYEQYF. The CDR3 DNA reads as TGTGCCAGCAGTTTATTTACCAGGGCTAGCTCCTACGAGCAGTACTTC.